This T cell receptor (beta chain) is from a study of T cell changes during pregnancy in multiple sclerosis. V lost 5 bases and J lost 2, with 19 bases in between. CDR3 length: 17 residues. Germline V CDR1 and CDR2: SGHAT, FQNNGV. Clones were read by immunoSEQ multiplex PCR, and TCRdb kept only the in-frame ones, dropping some. The data hold about 98,000 clones, with approximately 90% observed a single time. This chain uses TRBV11-2 with TRBJ1-5; D might be TRBD1 (5 bases). The specimen was peripheral blood, collected after pregnancy. The TCR comes from a female donor in good health, enrolled as a control in a pregnancy study. Here the CDR3 reads CASSPLAGPKGNQPQHF. CDR3 coding DNA: TGTGCCAGCAGCCCGTTGGCAGGGCCCAAGGGCAATCAGCCCCAGCATTTT.